The rows below give T cell receptor beta chains drawn from one sample of a study of T cell changes during pregnancy in multiple sclerosis. Generated by immunoSEQ multiplex PCR, the TCRdb table keeps only in-frame clones and is missing some. The sample lists 100,000 to 110,000 clones, around 93% occurring once. The material sequenced was peripheral blood, taken after pregnancy. The receptors were gathered from a female donor with multiple sclerosis, enrolled in a pregnancy study. The CDR3 runs from the conserved cysteine through the conserved F or W. The order of the fields is CDR3 length, V gene, clone size, CDR3 protein. Clone sizes are given selectively: once, few, many, or a class where the clone is expanded.

len: 15
v_gene: TRBV4-1
abundance: NA
CDR3aa: CASSQVPGNSYEQYF

len: 15
v_gene: TRBV7-7
abundance: NA
CDR3aa: CASSLRLASYNEQFF

len: 14
v_gene: TRBV6-1
abundance: NA
CDR3aa: CASSTRASGNTIYF

len: 16
v_gene: TRBV19
abundance: NA
CDR3aa: CASMEVGRGSNQPQHF

len: 15
v_gene: TRBV9
abundance: NA
CDR3aa: CASSVEPRSYNEQFF

len: 15
v_gene: TRBV11-1
abundance: NA
CDR3aa: CASSLNRGDGETQYF

len: 14
v_gene: TRBV6-5
abundance: NA
CDR3aa: CASSYGTRSDTQYF

len: 12
v_gene: TRBV6-5
abundance: NA
CDR3aa: CASSDRYLEQYF

len: 18
v_gene: TRBV7-8
abundance: NA
CDR3aa: CASSPTLDGSSYNSPLHF

len: 14
v_gene: TRBV25-1
abundance: once
CDR3aa: CASSGSSYNSPLHF

len: 17
v_gene: TRBV7-2
abundance: NA
CDR3aa: CASSQPLAGSEPYEQYF

len: 14
v_gene: TRBV30
abundance: NA
CDR3aa: CAWSVGSSGYEQYF

len: 13
v_gene: TRBV9
abundance: NA
CDR3aa: CASSVTGTQGYTF

len: 16
v_gene: TRBV6-4
abundance: NA
CDR3aa: CASSPLAGGGRETQYF

len: 17
v_gene: TRBV5-1
abundance: NA
CDR3aa: CASSLLSTRGNTGELFF

len: 14
v_gene: TRBV27
abundance: NA
CDR3aa: CASSERQGGEKLFF

len: 13
v_gene: TRBV19
abundance: NA
CDR3aa: CASSDRGLGEQYF

len: 17
v_gene: TRBV2
abundance: few
CDR3aa: CASSPTGLAVNTGELFF

len: 15
v_gene: TRBV6-1
abundance: NA
CDR3aa: CASRHNSGGAYGYTF

len: 15
v_gene: TRBV7-9
abundance: NA
CDR3aa: CASSPGQGGWYEQFF

len: 15
v_gene: TRBV5-1
abundance: NA
CDR3aa: CASSDIGARKIQAFF

len: 13
v_gene: TRBV9
abundance: NA
CDR3aa: CASSSGQGGGYTF

len: 15
v_gene: TRBV15
abundance: NA
CDR3aa: CATSGGADRNSPLHF

len: 14
v_gene: TRBV27
abundance: NA
CDR3aa: CASRVTGYSYEQYF

len: 14
v_gene: TRBV19
abundance: NA
CDR3aa: CASSTGTNTGELFF

len: 17
v_gene: TRBV30
abundance: once
CDR3aa: CAWSVLEAGVLTDTQYF

len: 14
v_gene: TRBV9
abundance: NA
CDR3aa: CASSARQGRGGYTF

len: 13
v_gene: TRBV19
abundance: NA
CDR3aa: CASSTTDHYGYTF

len: 16
v_gene: TRBV5-6
abundance: NA
CDR3aa: CASSWRGGSRADTQYF

len: 14
v_gene: TRBV2
abundance: NA
CDR3aa: CASSDHRGTDTQYF

len: 15
v_gene: TRBV28
abundance: NA
CDR3aa: CASSSPRGGYYEQYF

len: 14
v_gene: TRBV19
abundance: once
CDR3aa: CASSISPVTGELFF

len: 14
v_gene: TRBV7-2
abundance: NA
CDR3aa: CASSRPGAVKPQHF

len: 14
v_gene: TRBV6-6
abundance: NA
CDR3aa: CASSPGQGGYEQYF

len: 11
v_gene: TRBV6-5
abundance: NA
CDR3aa: CASSYANEAFF

len: 14
v_gene: TRBV7-7
abundance: NA
CDR3aa: CASSLKRSTGELFF

len: 16
v_gene: TRBV7-8
abundance: NA
CDR3aa: CASSSLGRGDSYEQYF

len: 15
v_gene: TRBV6-4
abundance: few
CDR3aa: CASSDESGVGYGYTF

len: 13
v_gene: TRBV6-1
abundance: NA
CDR3aa: CATTDGGEQPQHF

len: 15
v_gene: TRBV27
abundance: NA
CDR3aa: CASSSWDTTNYGYTF

len: 13
v_gene: TRBV6-5
abundance: NA
CDR3aa: CASRPQGAYEQYF

len: 14
v_gene: TRBV19
abundance: NA
CDR3aa: CASSIGGQSYEQYF

len: 16
v_gene: TRBV7-2
abundance: NA
CDR3aa: CASSFRQGGRGTEAFF

len: 14
v_gene: TRBV9
abundance: NA
CDR3aa: CASSVGTGTQPQHF

len: 14
v_gene: TRBV7-9
abundance: NA
CDR3aa: CASSQMGGSYGYTF

len: 12
v_gene: TRBV2
abundance: once
CDR3aa: CASSSGGTEAFF